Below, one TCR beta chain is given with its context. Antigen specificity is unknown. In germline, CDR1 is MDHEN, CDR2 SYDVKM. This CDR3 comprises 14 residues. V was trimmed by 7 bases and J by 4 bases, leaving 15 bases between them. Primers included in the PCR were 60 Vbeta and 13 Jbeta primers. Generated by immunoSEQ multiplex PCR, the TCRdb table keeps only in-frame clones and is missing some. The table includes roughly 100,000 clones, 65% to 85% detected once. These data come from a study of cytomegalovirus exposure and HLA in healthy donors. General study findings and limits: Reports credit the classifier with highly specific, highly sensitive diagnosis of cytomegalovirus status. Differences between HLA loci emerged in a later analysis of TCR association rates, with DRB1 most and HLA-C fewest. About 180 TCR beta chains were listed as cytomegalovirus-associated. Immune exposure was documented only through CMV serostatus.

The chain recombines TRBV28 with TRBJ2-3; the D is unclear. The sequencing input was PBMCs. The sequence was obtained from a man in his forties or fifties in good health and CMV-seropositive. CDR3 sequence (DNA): TGTGCCAGCAACCCAGTCACACCCGCAGATACGCAGTATTTT. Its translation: CASNPVTPADTQYF.